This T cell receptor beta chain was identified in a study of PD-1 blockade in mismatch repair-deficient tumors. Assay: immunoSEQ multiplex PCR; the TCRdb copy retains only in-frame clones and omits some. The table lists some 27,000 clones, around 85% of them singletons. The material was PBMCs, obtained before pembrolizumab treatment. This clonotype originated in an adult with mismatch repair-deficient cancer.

CDR3 loop: CASTGGRTNSPLHF. In DNA, the CDR3 is TGTGCCAGCACGGGAGGCCGAACTAATTCACCCCTCCACTTT. The J gene is TRBJ1-6, the V gene TRBV6-6; D ambiguous. V lost 7 bases and J 6 bases, leaving 13 bases between the germline ends. CDR1 and CDR2 from the germline V gene are MNHNY and SVGAGI (reference sequence). The CDR3 has 14 amino acids.